The following is a T cell receptor (beta chain) sequence with its context. The antigen remains undetermined. This PCR relied on a set of 60 Vbeta primers and 13 Jbeta primers. Clones were read by immunoSEQ multiplex PCR, and TCRdb kept only the in-frame ones, dropping some. The sample records 95,000 to 100,000 clones, around 76% being singletons. These data are taken from a study of cytomegalovirus exposure and HLA in healthy donors. Study outcomes and limitations: For cytomegalovirus status, the classifier reportedly gave diagnoses with high specificity and sensitivity. Analysis was carried out at a later point, and it linked a missense DCLRE1C variant to TCR beta V- and J-gene trimming.

J was trimmed by 4 bases and V by 5 bases; bases with no gene match: 13. This CDR3 comprises 16 residues. Per germline, CDR1 LNHDA and CDR2 SQIVND (reference sequence). The source of this sequence is a woman aged 55-69 years in good health and CMV-seropositive. Specimen: PBMCs. The J gene is TRBJ1-1, the V gene TRBV19; 7 bases are shared with TRBD1. This CDR3 reads CASSPRQGEVGTEAFF. For the CDR3, the DNA is TGTGCCAGTAGTCCTCGACAGGGTGAGGTGGGCACTGAAGCTTTCTTT.